The 23 T cell receptor beta chains listed next were all sequenced from one sample in a study of identical twins (dated by TCRdb to about 2016). Library creation used 5' RACE. Sequencing used an Illumina HiSeq 2000. Using fastp at Q25 and MiXCR, TCRdb reprocessed the public reads and kept productive beta chains. Duplicate CDR3 protein sequences are folded into a single record with the most common DNA and genes. For this sample the table gives 1,800,000 or so distinct CDR3 sequences, of which under 35% were detected only once. The top ten clones comprise under 0.35% of the sample. The material sequenced was cord blood. Receptors were obtained from a newborn girl in good health.

The V call is TRBV20-1, the J call TRBJ1-1; 9 nucleotides match TRBD1. CDR3 length equals 15 residues. Losses at the gene ends were 6 bases for V and 4 bases for J; bases not matched to a gene: 12. The germline CDR1 and CDR2 sequences are DFQATT and SNEGSKA (reference sequence). CDR3 nucleotides: TGCAGTGCCACCTGCCACGACAGGGGGGGCACTGAAGCTTTCTTT. Its translation: CSATCHDRGGTEAFF.

This clonotype was seen more than once but under ten times. V is TRBV5-6 and J is TRBJ1-4; the match to TRBD1 covers 10 bases. The CDR3 spans 15 residues. The germline V gene has CDR1 SGHDT and CDR2 YYEEEE. The ends lost 4 bases at V and 8 bases at J; junction bases unmatched: 8. The CDR3 reads CASSLIGTGDEKLFF. CDR3 DNA sequence: TGTGCCAGCAGCCTAATCGGGACAGGGGACGAAAAACTGTTTTTT.

The chain employs TRBV19 and TRBJ1-6; D remains unclear. The V gene lost 5 bases and the J gene lost 4 bases, with 6 bases spanning the gap. The germline CDR1 and CDR2 sequences are LNHDA and SQIVND (reference sequence). This CDR3 region has 13 residues. DNA for the CDR3: TGTGCCAGTAGTCAGATGTATAATTCACCCCTCCACTTT. Its translation: CASSQMYNSPLHF. The full variable domain, completed using reference TRBV19 and TRBJ1-6, is DGGITQSPKYLFRKEGQNVTLSCEQNLNHDAMYWYRQDPGQGLRLIYYSQIVNDFQKGDIAEGYSVSREKKESFPLTVTSAQKNPTAFYLCASSQMYNSPLHFGNGTRLTVT.

This chain connects TRBV12-3 or TRBV12-4 to TRBJ2-1, with 7 bases fitting TRBD2. CDR3 size: 14 residues. With V trimmed by 6 bases and J by 10 bases, 12 bases remained unmatched. The CDR3 here is CASSMDLRDYEQFF. CDR3 DNA sequence: TGTGCCAGCAGCATGGATCTCCGGGACTACGAGCAGTTCTTC.

The genes are TRBV9 and TRBJ1-1; no firm D call. This CDR3 has 15 residues. V was cut by 0 bases and J by 7 bases, with 16 bases left in between. Germline loops: CDR1 SGDLS, CDR2 YYNGEE. CDR3 protein: CASSVESSSWGEAFF. CDR3 sequence (DNA): TGTGCCAGCAGCGTAGAAAGCTCCAGCTGGGGTGAAGCTTTCTTT.

The chain recombines TRBV7-2 with TRBJ1-2; D not certain. The CDR3 covers 15 residues. Germline V lookup: CDR1 SGHTA, CDR2 FQGNSA. Trimming took 5 bases from V and 5 from J, leaving 18 bases between them. CDR3 coding DNA: TGTGCCAGCAGCCCCACGACCGCGACCTTTTATGGCTACACCTTC. Translating it yields CASSPTTATFYGYTF.

This clonotype appeared a few times. The genes are TRBV21-1 and TRBJ1-6; the D call in the table, TRBD1, was not verified against the DNA. TRBV21-1 is annotated as a pseudogene. The CDR3 covers 13 residues. CDR3 protein: CASWDKYNSPLHF. The CDR3 nucleotides read TGTGCCAGCTGGGACAAATATAATTCACCCCTCCACTTT.

The chain couples TRBV7-8 to TRBJ2-1, with 8 bases lining up with TRBD2. The CDR3 has 18 amino acids. Losses at the gene ends were 3 bases for V and 3 bases for J; bases not matched to a gene: 13. CDR1 is SGHVS and CDR2 is FQNEAQ in the germline V gene. CDR3 region: CASSLLSSRRGVYNEQFF. In DNA, the CDR3 is TGTGCCAGCAGCTTGCTATCTTCGCGGCGGGGGGTCTACAATGAGCAGTTCTTC.

The chain joins TRBV5-1 to TRBJ2-2; 9 nucleotides align to TRBD1. Germline V gives CDR1 SGHRS, CDR2 YFSETQ. The CDR3 runs 15 residues. V dropped 4 bases and J dropped 5; count of bases not matched to a gene: 6. This chain's CDR3 is CASSQTGQGTGELFF. CDR3 sequence (DNA): TGCGCCAGCAGCCAAACAGGACAGGGGACCGGGGAGCTGTTTTTT.

For this clonotype: The CDR3 carries no conserved terminal phenylalanine or tryptophan, so it likely arises from a read error. V and J are TRBV7-9 and TRBJ1-2, with D perhaps TRBD1 (5 bases). The CDR3 totals 18 residues. Germline V gene sequence: CDR1 SEHNR, CDR2 FQNEAQ (reference sequence). The V and J ends lost 3 bases and 2 bases respectively, with 22 bases between them. CDR3 in amino acids: CASSFIIVRDGKNYGYTL. Here the CDR3 DNA reads TGTGCCAGCAGCTTTATTATAGTCCGGGACGGGAAAAACTATGGCTACACCTTG.

The chain combines TRBV6-5 with TRBJ2-7, with TRBD1 matching over 9 bases. Germline assignment: CDR1 MNHEY and CDR2 SVGAGI. J gave up 2 bases and V 10 bases, and 12 bases lay outside the gene matches. This CDR3 has 15 residues. The CDR3 DNA follows: TGTGCCACCCTCACAAGCGGGACAGGGACCTACGAGCAGTACTTC. Encoded protein: CATLTSGTGTYEQYF.

The sample holds a few counts of this clonotype. This chain uses TRBV7-2 with TRBJ2-1; 10 nucleotides match TRBD2. The J call is uncertain, as TRBJ2-7 better fits the DNA end. CDR1 and CDR2 (germline): SGHTA, FQGNSA. This CDR3 is 17 amino acids long. CDR3 sequence reads: CASSVSSGRGSYNEQYF. The CDR3 bases are TGTGCCAGCAGCGTTTCTAGCGGGAGAGGGTCCTACAATGAGCAGTACTTC.

The V and J genes are TRBV27 and TRBJ1-1; D perhaps matches TRBD1 (5 bases). This CDR3 has 15 amino acids. Per germline, CDR1 MNHEY and CDR2 SMNVEV (reference sequence). The V end was cut by 0 bases, the J end by 1 base, with 9 bases between. The CDR3 region is CASSLSGGANTEAFF. Here the CDR3 DNA reads TGTGCCAGCAGTTTATCAGGAGGGGCGAACACTGAAGCTTTCTTT.

This chain connects TRBV5-1 to TRBJ1-2; the match to TRBD1 covers 7 bases. The ends lost 1 base at V and 6 bases at J; junction bases unmatched: 6. In germline, CDR1 is SGHRS, CDR2 YFSETQ. CDR3 length equals 14 residues. In nucleotides, the CDR3 is TGCGCCAGCAGCTTGATAGTCGGGACAGATGGCTACACCTTC. Translated: CASSLIVGTDGYTF.

The chain carries TRBV9 and TRBJ2-5; 15 bases map to TRBD2. With the DNA end fitting TRBJ2-4 better, the J assignment may be wrong. The V gene's germline CDR1 is SGDLS and CDR2 YYNGEE. The CDR3 length is 21 residues. The CDR3 sequence is CASSSQPTGTSGRWGENIQYF. The CDR3 DNA sequence: TGTGCCAGCAGCTCACAGCCAACGGGGACTAGCGGGAGGTGGGGCGAAAACATTCAGTACTTC.

V usage is TRBV5-4 and J usage is TRBJ1-2, with D unresolved. There are 14 residues in the CDR3. CDR1 and CDR2 from the germline V gene are SGHNT and YYREEE (reference sequence). Trimming left V 4 bases short and J 4 bases short, with 14 bases between. CDR3 in amino acids: CASSRVGEAYGYTF. CDR3 sequence (DNA): TGTGCCAGCAGCCGTGTTGGAGAGGCCTATGGCTACACCTTC. The full variable domain, its missing parts supplied by reference TRBV5-4 and TRBJ1-2, is ETGVTQSPTHLIKTRGQQVTLRCSSQSGHNTVSWYQQALGQGPQFIFQYYREEENGRGNFPPRFSGLQFPNYSSELNVNALELDDSALYLCASSRVGEAYGYTFGSGTRLTVV.

The chain couples TRBV10-3 to TRBJ1-1; no definite D call. V lost 10 bases and J 2 bases, leaving 14 bases between the germline ends. Germline assignment: CDR1 ENHRY and CDR2 SYGVKD. The CDR3 totals 13 residues. The CDR3 coding sequence is TGTGCCACCGCGGAACAGCTAAACACTGAAGCTTTCTTT. Protein sequence: CATAEQLNTEAFF.

V usage is TRBV19 and J usage is TRBJ2-3, with no clear D. The CDR3 is 14 residues long. Deletions cut 6 bases from V and 5 bases from J, with 15 bases between. Germline V gene data show CDR1 as LNHDA and CDR2 as SQIVND (reference sequence). The CDR3 here is CASSPLGWGDTQYF. In nucleotides, the CDR3 is TGTGCCAGTAGCCCTCTAGGATGGGGAGATACGCAGTATTTT.

At least ten counts were recorded for this clonotype. The J gene is TRBJ2-1, the V gene TRBV6-6; 11 bases are a match to TRBD2. This CDR3 contains 13 residues. V was clipped by 2 bases and J by 14 bases; unmatched bases: 5. Germline V gene data show CDR1 as MNHNY and CDR2 as SVGAGI (reference sequence). CDR3 amino acids: CASSYVAGGRKFF. The CDR3 DNA sequence: TGTGCCAGCAGTTACGTAGCGGGGGGGCGAAAGTTCTTC.

The table lists this clonotype with a few counts. V gene TRBV6-2 or TRBV6-3 combines with J gene TRBJ2-7; possibly TRBD1 or TRBD2 for D (5 bases each). The CDR3 is 14 residues long. Trimming took off 2 bases at V and 0 bases at J, with 8 bases between the two ends. Germline CDR1 reads MNHEY; CDR2 reads SVGEGT. CDR3 protein: CASSYVGRSYEQYF. CDR3 bases: TGTGCCAGCAGTTACGTGGGACGCTCCTACGAGCAGTACTTC.

The chain links TRBV5-1 to TRBJ2-3; 11 positions match TRBD2. V dropped 3 bases and J dropped 1; count of bases not matched to a gene: 13. The CDR3 runs to 19 residues. Germline CDR1 reads SGHRS; CDR2 reads YFSETQ. For the CDR3, the DNA is TGCGCCAGCAGCTCTCCGGGACTAGCGGATTTCTTGGGCACAGATACGCAGTATTTT. Translating gives CASSSPGLADFLGTDTQYF.

This clonotype was counted between two and nine times. This chain joins TRBV20-1 and TRBJ2-5; D unclear. With 2 bases removed from V and 7 bases from J, the gap between germline ends came to 17 bases. This CDR3 has 14 residues. Germline V CDR1 and CDR2: DFQATT, SNEGSKA (reference sequence). The CDR3 region has the DNA TGCAGTGCTAGATTTAGCAGTAAGAAGGGGACCCAGTACTTC. This translates into CSARFSSKKGTQYF.

The V call is TRBV7-2, the J call TRBJ1-2; 10 bases map to TRBD1. Germline V lookup: CDR1 SGHTA, CDR2 FQGNSA. With 2 bases clipped from V and 6 bases from J, the junction kept 9 bases outside the gene matches. This CDR3 contains 16 residues. The CDR3 spells CASSLRDRGHANGYTF. The CDR3 DNA sequence: TGTGCCAGCAGCTTAAGAGACAGGGGGCATGCGAATGGCTACACCTTC.